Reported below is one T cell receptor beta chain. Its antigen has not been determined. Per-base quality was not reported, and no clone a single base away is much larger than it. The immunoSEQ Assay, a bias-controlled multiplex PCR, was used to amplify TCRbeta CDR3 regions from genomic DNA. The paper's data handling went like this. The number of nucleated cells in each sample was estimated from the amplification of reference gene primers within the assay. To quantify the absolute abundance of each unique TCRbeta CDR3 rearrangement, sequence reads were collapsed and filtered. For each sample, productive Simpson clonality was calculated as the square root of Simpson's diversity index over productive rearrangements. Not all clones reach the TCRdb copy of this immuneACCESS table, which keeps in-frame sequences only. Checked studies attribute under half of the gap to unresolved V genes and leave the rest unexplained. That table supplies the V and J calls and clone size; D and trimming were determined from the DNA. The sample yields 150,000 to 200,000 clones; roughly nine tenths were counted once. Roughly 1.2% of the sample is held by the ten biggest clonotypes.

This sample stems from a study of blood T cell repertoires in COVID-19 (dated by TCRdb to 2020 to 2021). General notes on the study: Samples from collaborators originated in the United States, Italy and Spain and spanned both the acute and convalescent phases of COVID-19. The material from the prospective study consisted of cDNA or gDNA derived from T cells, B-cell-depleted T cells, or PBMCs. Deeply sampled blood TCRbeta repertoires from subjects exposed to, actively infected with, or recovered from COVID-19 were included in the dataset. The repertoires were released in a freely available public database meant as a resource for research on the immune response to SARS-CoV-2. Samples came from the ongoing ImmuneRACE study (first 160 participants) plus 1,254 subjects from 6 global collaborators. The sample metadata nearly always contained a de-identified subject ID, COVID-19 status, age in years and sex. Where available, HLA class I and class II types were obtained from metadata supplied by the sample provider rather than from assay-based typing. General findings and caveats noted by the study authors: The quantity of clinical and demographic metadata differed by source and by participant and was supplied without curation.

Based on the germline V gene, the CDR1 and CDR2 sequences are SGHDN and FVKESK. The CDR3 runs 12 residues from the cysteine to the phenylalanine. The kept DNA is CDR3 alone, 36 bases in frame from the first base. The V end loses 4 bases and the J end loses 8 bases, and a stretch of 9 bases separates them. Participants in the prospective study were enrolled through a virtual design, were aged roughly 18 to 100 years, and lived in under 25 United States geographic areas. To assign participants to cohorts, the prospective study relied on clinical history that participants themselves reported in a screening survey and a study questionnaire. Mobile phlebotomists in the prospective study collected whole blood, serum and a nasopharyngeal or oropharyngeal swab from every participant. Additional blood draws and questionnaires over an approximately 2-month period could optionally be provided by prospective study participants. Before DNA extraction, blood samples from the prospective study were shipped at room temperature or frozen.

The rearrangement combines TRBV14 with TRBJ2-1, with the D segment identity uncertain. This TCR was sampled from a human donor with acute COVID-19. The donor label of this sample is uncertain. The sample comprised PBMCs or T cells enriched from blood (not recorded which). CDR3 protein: CASSRLMDEQFF. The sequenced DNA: TGTGCCAGCAGCCGTCTAATGGATGAGCAGTTCTTC.